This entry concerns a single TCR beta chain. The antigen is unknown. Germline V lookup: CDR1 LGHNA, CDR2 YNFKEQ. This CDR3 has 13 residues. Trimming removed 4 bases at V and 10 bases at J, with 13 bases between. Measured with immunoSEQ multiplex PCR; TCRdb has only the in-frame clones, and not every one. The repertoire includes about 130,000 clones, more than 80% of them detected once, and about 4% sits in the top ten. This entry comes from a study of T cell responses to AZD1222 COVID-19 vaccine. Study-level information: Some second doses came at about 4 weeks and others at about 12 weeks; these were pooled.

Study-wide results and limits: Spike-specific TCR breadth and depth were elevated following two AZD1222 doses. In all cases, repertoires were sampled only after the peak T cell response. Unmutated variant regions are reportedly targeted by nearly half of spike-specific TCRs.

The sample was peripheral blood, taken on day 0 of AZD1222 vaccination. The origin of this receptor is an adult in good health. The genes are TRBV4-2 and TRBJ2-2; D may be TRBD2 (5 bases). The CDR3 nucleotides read TGTGCCAGCAGCCCGCGTGGGGAGACGGAGCTGTTTTTT. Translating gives CASSPRGETELFF.